This TCR beta chain is drawn from a study of blood T cell repertoires in COVID-19. Across the study: Some COVID-19 samples were acute and others convalescent; all came from the United States, Italy and Spain.

CDR1 is LNHDA and CDR2 is SQIVND in the germline V gene (reference sequence). The V end was cut by 7 bases, the J end by 1 base, with 17 bases between. The CDR3 loop spans 16 amino acids. Per the study methods: Amplified reference gene primers provided the basis for estimating nucleated cell counts. The method was immunoSEQ multiplex PCR; TCRdb's version includes in-frame clones alone and lacks a portion of them. V and J calls and clone size are those listed in that table; D and trimming were worked out from the DNA. The repertoire holds about 120,000 clones, 87% seen once, with just under 30% in the top ten.

This clonotype was obtained from an older woman with acute or convalescent COVID-19. The chain couples TRBV19 to TRBJ1-3; the D is unclear. Sequencing was done on a sample of peripheral blood. CDR3 region: CASTPSVAISGNTIYF. The CDR3 DNA sequence: TGTGCCAGTACCCCGTCCGTAGCAATTTCTGGAAACACCATATATTTT.